The entry below describes one T cell receptor (beta chain). The sample is drawn from a study of blood T cell repertoires in COVID-19. Study-level background: Researchers got acute and convalescent COVID-19 samples from the United States, Italy and Spain. In each case, the material was cDNA or gDNA derived from T cells, B-cell-depleted T cells, or PBMCs.

Trimming removed 5 bases from V and 7 bases from J, with 14 bases in between. Looked up from germline, CDR1 is KGHSH and CDR2 is LQKENI. The CDR3 consists of 14 residues. How the authors handled the data: Using reference gene primer amplification, nucleated cell counts were estimated. Sequencing was performed with immunoSEQ multiplex PCR; in TCRdb, only in-frame clones are kept and a portion is missing. The V and J calls and clone size are taken from that table; D and trimming were inferred from the DNA. The table lists 85,000 to 120,000 clones, approximately 86% of them singletons. The sequence derives from a man aged 45 to 65 with active or convalescent COVID-19. This chain connects TRBV18 to TRBJ2-2, with D possibly being TRBD1 (6 bases). The sample was peripheral blood. CDR3 loop: CASSTKQGNGELFF. As DNA, the CDR3 is TGTGCCAGCTCAACGAAACAGGGAAACGGGGAGCTGTTTTTT.